These T cell receptor beta chains were read from a single sample in a study of lymphopenia after photon versus proton radiotherapy. Repertoires were generated with immunoSEQ multiplex PCR, while TCRdb's copy carries only in-frame clones and drops some. The sample records around 63,000 clones, about 90% being singletons. This specimen consisted of peripheral blood, obtained from a patient treated with photon-based radiotherapy. The receptors stem from a man aged 40-55 years with gastric cancer. Both conserved end residues are part of each CDR3. The D gene is left open where the match is weak. Expanded clones are given a class, and other clones once, few, many or no size at all.

v_call: TRBV19
d_call: TRBD1
j_call: TRBJ1-4
clone_size: NA
cdr3_aa: CASSKRDRDEKLFF
cdr3_nt: TGTGCCAGTAGTAAGCGGGACAGGGATGAAAAACTGTTTTTT

v_call: TRBV28
d_call: TRBD1
j_call: TRBJ1-1
clone_size: once
cdr3_aa: CASTDTGTHRDRNTEAFF
cdr3_nt: TGTGCCAGCACCGACACCGGGACCCACCGGGACAGGAACACTGAAGCTTTCTTT

v_call: TRBV15
d_call: NA
j_call: TRBJ1-1
clone_size: NA
cdr3_aa: CATSRDKGVPEAFF
cdr3_nt: TGTGCCACCAGCAGAGATAAGGGAGTCCCTGAAGCTTTCTTT

v_call: TRBV29-1
d_call: NA
j_call: TRBJ1-2
clone_size: NA
cdr3_aa: CSGLSGDGYTF
cdr3_nt: TGCAGCGGACTCTCAGGGGATGGCTACACCTTC

v_call: TRBV29-1
d_call: NA
j_call: TRBJ1-1
clone_size: NA
cdr3_aa: CSVAIRSQRGLRTEAFF
cdr3_nt: TGCAGCGTGGCCATAAGGTCTCAAAGGGGTCTGAGGACTGAAGCTTTCTTT

v_call: TRBV19
d_call: TRBD1
j_call: TRBJ1-5
clone_size: NA
cdr3_aa: CASSIPDRGLIQPQHF
cdr3_nt: TGTGCCAGTAGTATCCCCGACAGGGGGCTGATCCAGCCCCAGCATTTT

v_call: TRBV6-1
d_call: NA
j_call: TRBJ1-5
clone_size: once
cdr3_aa: CASSESVVPSNQPQHF
cdr3_nt: TGTGCCAGCAGTGAATCGGTAGTCCCTAGCAATCAGCCCCAGCATTTT

v_call: TRBV5-1
d_call: TRBD2
j_call: TRBJ2-3
clone_size: once
cdr3_aa: CASSLGLAGGTDTQYF
cdr3_nt: TGCGCCAGCAGCTTGGGTCTAGCGGGAGGCACAGATACGCAGTATTTT

v_call: TRBV7-2
d_call: TRBD1
j_call: TRBJ1-5
clone_size: NA
cdr3_aa: CASSPGTGSQGPQHF
cdr3_nt: TGTGCCAGCAGCCCTGGGACAGGGTCGCAGGGGCCCCAGCATTTT

v_call: TRBV10-2
d_call: NA
j_call: TRBJ1-5
clone_size: once
cdr3_aa: CASSESGRNQPQHF
cdr3_nt: TGCGCCAGCAGTGAGTCGGGGAGGAATCAGCCCCAGCATTTT

v_call: TRBV7-2
d_call: NA
j_call: TRBJ1-2
clone_size: NA
cdr3_aa: CASSPARANYGYTF
cdr3_nt: TGTGCCAGCAGCCCAGCCCGGGCTAACTATGGCTACACCTTC

v_call: TRBV4-1
d_call: NA
j_call: TRBJ1-1
clone_size: NA
cdr3_aa: CASSQDVNTEAFF
cdr3_nt: TGCGCCAGCAGCCAAGATGTGAACACTGAAGCTTTCTTT

v_call: TRBV9
d_call: TRBD1
j_call: TRBJ2-3
clone_size: NA
cdr3_aa: CASSEGQSPSTDTQYF
cdr3_nt: TGTGCCAGCAGCGAGGGACAGTCGCCTAGCACAGATACGCAGTATTTT